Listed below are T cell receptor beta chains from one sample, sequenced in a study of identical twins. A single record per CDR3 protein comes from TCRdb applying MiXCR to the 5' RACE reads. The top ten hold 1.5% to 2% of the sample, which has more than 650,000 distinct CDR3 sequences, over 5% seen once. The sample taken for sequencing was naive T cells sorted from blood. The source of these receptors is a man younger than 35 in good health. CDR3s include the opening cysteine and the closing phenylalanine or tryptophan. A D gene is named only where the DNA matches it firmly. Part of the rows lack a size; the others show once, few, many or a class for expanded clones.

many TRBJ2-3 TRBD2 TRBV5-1 CASSLEAGVADTQYF TGCGCCAGCAGCTTGGAGGCGGGAGTAGCAGATACGCAGTATTTT
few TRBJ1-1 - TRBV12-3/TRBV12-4 CATSWGRAEAFF TGTGCCACCTCCTGGGGCAGGGCTGAAGCTTTCTTT
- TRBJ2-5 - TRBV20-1 CSAQGFGQETQYF TGCAGTGCTCAAGGGTTTGGCCAAGAGACCCAGTACTTC
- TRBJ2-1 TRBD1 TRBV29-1 CSVAGQGTFYNEQFF TGCAGCGTTGCGGGACAGGGGACCTTTTACAATGAGCAGTTCTTC
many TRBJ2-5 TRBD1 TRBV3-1 CASATKGAGETQYF TGTGCCAGCGCTACGAAGGGGGCAGGGGAGACCCAGTACTTC
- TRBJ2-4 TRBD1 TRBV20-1 CSASRDRAKNIQYF TGCAGTGCTAGCCGGGACAGGGCCAAAAACATTCAGTACTTC
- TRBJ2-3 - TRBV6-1 CASSVHLDTQYF TGTGCCAGCAGTGTCCACTTAGACACGCAGTATTTT
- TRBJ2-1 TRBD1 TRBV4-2 CASSQVPPGTGGVGEQFF TGTGCCAGCAGCCAAGTCCCACCCGGGACAGGGGGCGTGGGTGAGCAGTTCTTC
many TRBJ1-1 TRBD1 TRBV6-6 CASTKYRDSEAFF TGTGCCAGCACCAAATATAGGGACAGTGAGGCTTTCTTT
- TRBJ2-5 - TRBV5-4 CASSLALAGKQETQYF TGTGCCAGCAGCTTGGCCCTCGCGGGAAAACAAGAGACCCAGTACTTC
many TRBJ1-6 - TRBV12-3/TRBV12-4 CASSLGVSPLHF TGTGCCAGCAGTTTAGGGGTTTCACCCCTCCACTTT
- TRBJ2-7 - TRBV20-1 CSALWGYPLYEQYF TGCAGTGCCCTCTGGGGCTATCCTCTCTACGAGCAGTACTTC
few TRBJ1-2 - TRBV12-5 CASGFGSPNYGYTF TGTGCTAGTGGTTTTGGCAGTCCGAACTATGGCTACACCTTC
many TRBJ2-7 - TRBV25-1 CASSVPLGQREQYF TGTGCCAGCAGTGTACCCCTGGGGCAGCGGGAGCAGTACTTC
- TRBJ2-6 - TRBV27 CASSPSTTGSGANVLTF TGTGCCAGCAGTCCCTCCACCACAGGGTCTGGGGCCAACGTCCTGACTTTC
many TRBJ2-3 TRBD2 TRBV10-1 CASSYSGRAPDTQYF TGCGCCAGCAGTTACAGCGGGAGGGCCCCAGATACGCAGTATTTT
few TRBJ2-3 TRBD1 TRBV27 CASSFGQGPTDTQYF TGTGCCAGCAGTTTCGGACAGGGCCCTACAGATACGCAGTATTTT
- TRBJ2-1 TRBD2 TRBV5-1 CASSSVAGNPYNEQFF TGCGCCAGCAGCTCGGTAGCGGGTAATCCCTACAATGAGCAGTTCTTC
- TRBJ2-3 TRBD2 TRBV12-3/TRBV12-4 CASSRRLAESTDTQYF TGTGCCAGCAGTAGAAGACTAGCGGAAAGCACAGATACGCAGTATTTT
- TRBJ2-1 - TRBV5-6 CASSLGGLAKDNEQFF TGTGCCAGCAGCTTGGGGGGGCTAGCAAAAGACAATGAGCAGTTCTTC
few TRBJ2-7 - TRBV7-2 CASSPHAGTYEQYF TGTGCCAGCAGCCCTCACGCCGGGACCTACGAGCAGTACTTC
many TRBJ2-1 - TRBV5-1 CASSLEGGRLSDEQFF TGCGCCAGCAGCTTGGAGGGGGGGCGCTTGTCCGATGAGCAGTTCTTC
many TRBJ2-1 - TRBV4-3 CASSQEGRGSYNEQFF TGCGCCAGCAGCCAAGAAGGCAGGGGCTCCTACAATGAGCAGTTCTTC
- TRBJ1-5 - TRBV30 CAWSGGEGQPQHF TGTGCCTGGAGTGGGGGAGAAGGACAGCCCCAGCATTTT
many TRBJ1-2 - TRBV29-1 CSVPGAGGYTF TGCAGCGTTCCAGGGGCCGGGGGCTACACCTTC
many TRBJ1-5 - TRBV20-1 CSARAKYSNQPQHF TGCAGTGCTAGAGCCAAGTATAGCAATCAGCCCCAGCATTTT
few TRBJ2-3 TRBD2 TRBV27 CASTRLAGPDTQYF TGTGCCAGCACCAGACTAGCGGGACCCGATACGCAGTATTTT
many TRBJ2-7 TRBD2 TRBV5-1 CASSLVSPGLAGVQQYF TGCGCCAGCAGCTTGGTCTCACCGGGACTAGCGGGAGTACAGCAGTACTTC
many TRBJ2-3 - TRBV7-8 CASSLRNGGTDTQYF TGTGCCAGCAGCTTAAGGAATGGGGGCACAGATACGCAGTATTTT
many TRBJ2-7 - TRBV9 CASSVGLQGYEQYF TGTGCCAGCAGCGTAGGATTGCAGGGGTACGAGCAGTACTTC
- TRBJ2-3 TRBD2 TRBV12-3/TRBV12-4 CASSLALSSGRGLETDTQYF TGTGCCAGCAGTTTAGCGCTTTCTAGCGGGAGGGGATTGGAGACAGATACGCAGTATTTT
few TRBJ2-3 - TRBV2 CASSEVWTDTQYF TGTGCCAGCAGTGAGGTCTGGACAGATACGCAGTATTTT
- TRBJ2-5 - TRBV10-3 CAISAQDPSPEETQYF TGTGCCATCAGTGCCCAGGACCCCTCGCCAGAAGAGACCCAGTACTTC
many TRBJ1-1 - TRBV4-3 CASSQEASSAGNTEAFF TGCGCCAGCAGCCAAGAAGCTTCCTCCGCGGGGAACACTGAAGCTTTCTTT
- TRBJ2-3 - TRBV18 CASSPRSWPTDTQYF TGTGCCAGCTCACCACGGTCCTGGCCCACAGATACGCAGTATTTT
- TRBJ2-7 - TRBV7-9 CASMGGYEQYF TGTGCCAGCATGGGGGGCTACGAGCAGTACTTC
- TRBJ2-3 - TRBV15 CATSQDVGGGTQYF TGTGCCACCAGCCAGGACGTGGGAGGAGGTACGCAGTATTTT
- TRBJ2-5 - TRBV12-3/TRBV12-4 CASSFPWETQYF TGTGCCAGCAGTTTCCCCTGGGAGACCCAGTACTTC
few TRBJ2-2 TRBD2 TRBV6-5 CASSYKSGGGELFF TGTGCCAGCAGTTACAAATCGGGGGGCGGGGAGCTGTTTTTT
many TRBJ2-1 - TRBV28 CASSLLAHSSYNEQFF TGTGCCAGCAGTCTACTAGCACACAGTTCCTACAATGAGCAGTTCTTC
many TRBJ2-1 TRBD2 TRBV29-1 CSVAAGGGNEQFF TGCAGCGTTGCTGCGGGAGGAGGCAATGAGCAGTTCTTC
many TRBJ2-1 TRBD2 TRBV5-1 CASSWEEREGRNEQFF TGCGCCAGCAGCTGGGAAGAGCGGGAGGGCCGGAATGAGCAGTTCTTC
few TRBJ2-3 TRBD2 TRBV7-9 CASREPSGRKSDTQYF TGTGCCAGCAGGGAACCTAGCGGGAGGAAGTCAGATACGCAGTATTTT
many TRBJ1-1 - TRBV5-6 CASSWRALNTEAFF TGTGCCAGCAGCTGGCGGGCGCTGAACACTGAAGCTTTCTTT
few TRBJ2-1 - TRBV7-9 CASSIPSSSYNEQFF TGTGCCAGCAGCATCCCATCGAGCTCCTACAATGAGCAGTTCTTC